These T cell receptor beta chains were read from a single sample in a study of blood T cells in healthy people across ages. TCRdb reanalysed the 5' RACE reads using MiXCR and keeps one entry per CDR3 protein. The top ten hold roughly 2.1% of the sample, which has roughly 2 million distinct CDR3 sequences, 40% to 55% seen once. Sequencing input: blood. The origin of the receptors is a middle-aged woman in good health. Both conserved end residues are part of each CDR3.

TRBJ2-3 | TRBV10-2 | CASIGGEEDTQYF
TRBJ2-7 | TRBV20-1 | CSASPFAGRSYEQYF
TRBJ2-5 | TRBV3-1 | CASSLGEGTQYF
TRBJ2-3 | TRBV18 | CASSPRRQGESTDTQYF
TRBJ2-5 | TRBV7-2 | CASSSAGGKETQYF
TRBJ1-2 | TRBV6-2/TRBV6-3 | CASSPERFYGYTF
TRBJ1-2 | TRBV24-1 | CATSDSRIDRYGYTF
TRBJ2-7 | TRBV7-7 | CASSPTGQIYEQYF
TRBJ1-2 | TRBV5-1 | CASSWLGDGNYGYTF
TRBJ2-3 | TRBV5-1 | CASSSPGTGYTQYF
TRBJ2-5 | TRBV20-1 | CSAKRETQYF
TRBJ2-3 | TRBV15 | CATSEWGGYTDTQYF
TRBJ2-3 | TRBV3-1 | CASSQRVTGRDTQYF
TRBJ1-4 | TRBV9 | CAPRGGGIGEKLFF
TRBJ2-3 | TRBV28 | CASSSHGLAGDTDTQYF
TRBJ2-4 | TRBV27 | CASSPRTSGRGNIQYF
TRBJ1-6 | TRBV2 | CASSRGQGSTRNSPLHF
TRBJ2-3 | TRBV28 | CASRTQGASTDTQYF
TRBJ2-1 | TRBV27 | CASSLRAVNEQFF
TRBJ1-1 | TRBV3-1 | CASSFLLENTEAFF
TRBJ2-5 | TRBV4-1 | CASSQEPPGLVETQYF
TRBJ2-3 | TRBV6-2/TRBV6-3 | CASEWRASSTDTQYF
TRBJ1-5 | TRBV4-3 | CASSQDGAGWQPQHF
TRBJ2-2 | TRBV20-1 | CSARDGKGTGELFF
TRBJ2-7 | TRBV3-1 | CASSHPGQGSYEQYF
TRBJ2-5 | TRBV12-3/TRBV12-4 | CASSFDVGHSMPQYF
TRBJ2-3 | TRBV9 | CASSVSPGTGTSSTDTQYF
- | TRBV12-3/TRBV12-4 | CASSLGQGTTYEQYF
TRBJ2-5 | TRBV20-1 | CSAERAGGRSAPGSQETQYF
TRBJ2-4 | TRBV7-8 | CASSKGAQNNAKNIQYF
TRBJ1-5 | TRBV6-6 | CASSPFWSGGVIQPQHF
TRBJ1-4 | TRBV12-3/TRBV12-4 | CASSPRGRGGEKLFF
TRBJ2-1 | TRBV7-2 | CASSRGVSGGAPYNEQFF
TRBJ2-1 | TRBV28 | CASTTGVANEQFF
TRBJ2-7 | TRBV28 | CASSNRGLRSYEQYF
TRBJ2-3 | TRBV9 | CASSRATRTDTQYF
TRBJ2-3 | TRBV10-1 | CASSEPGTSDTDTQYF
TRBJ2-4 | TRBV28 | CAIHGRGPDKNIQYF
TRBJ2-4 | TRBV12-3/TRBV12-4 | CASSPRTGRGSKNIQYF
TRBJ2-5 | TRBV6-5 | CASSYASGGIGNQETQYF
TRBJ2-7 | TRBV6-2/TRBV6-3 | CASSSRTIPGYEQYF
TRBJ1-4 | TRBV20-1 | CRAGEKLFF
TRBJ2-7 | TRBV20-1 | CSARDPGRSGDEQYF
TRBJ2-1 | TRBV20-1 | CSAPGGRDEQFF
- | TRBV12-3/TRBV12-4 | CASSQLRGGYEQYF